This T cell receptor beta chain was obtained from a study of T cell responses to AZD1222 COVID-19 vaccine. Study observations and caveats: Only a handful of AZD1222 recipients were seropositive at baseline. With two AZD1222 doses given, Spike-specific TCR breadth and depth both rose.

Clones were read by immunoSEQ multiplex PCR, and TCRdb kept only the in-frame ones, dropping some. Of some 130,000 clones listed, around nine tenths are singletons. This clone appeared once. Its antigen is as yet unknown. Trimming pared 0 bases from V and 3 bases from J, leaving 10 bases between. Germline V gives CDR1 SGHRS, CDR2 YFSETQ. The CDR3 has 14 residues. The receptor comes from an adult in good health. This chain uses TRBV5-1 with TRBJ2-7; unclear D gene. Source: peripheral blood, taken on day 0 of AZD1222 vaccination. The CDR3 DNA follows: TGCGCCAGCAGCTTGGGGGGTTTAAACTACGAGCAGTACTTC. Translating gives CASSLGGLNYEQYF.